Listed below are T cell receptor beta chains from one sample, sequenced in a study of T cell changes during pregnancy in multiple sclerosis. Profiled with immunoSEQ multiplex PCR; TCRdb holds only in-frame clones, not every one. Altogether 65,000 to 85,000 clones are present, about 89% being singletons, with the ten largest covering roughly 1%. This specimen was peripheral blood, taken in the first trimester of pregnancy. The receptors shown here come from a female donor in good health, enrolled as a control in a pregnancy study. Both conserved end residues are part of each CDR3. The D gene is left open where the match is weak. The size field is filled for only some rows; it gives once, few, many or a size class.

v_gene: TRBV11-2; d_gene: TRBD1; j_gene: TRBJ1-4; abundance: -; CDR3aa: CASSLVAGGATNEKLFF; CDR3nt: TGTGCCAGCAGCTTAGTGGCAGGGGGTGCGACTAATGAAAAACTGTTTTTT
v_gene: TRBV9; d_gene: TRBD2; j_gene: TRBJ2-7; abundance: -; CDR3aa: CASSVAGLAYEQYF; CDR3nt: TGTGCCAGCAGCGTCGCGGGACTAGCCTACGAGCAGTACTTC
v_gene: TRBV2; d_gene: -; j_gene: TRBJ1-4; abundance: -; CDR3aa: CASTKGDATNEKLFF; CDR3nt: TGTGCCAGCACCAAGGGAGATGCAACTAATGAAAAACTGTTTTTT
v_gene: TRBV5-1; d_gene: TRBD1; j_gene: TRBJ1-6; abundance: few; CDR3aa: CASSVRDRESPLHF; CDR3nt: TGCGCCAGCAGCGTCCGGGACAGGGAGTCACCCCTCCACTTT
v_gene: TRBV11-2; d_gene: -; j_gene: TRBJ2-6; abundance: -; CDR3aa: CASSLTNSGANVLTF; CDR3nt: TGTGCCAGCAGCTTAACAAACTCTGGGGCCAACGTCCTGACTTTC
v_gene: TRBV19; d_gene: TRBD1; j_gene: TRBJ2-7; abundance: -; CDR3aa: CASSVQGQDYEQYF; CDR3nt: TGTGCCAGTAGTGTACAGGGACAGGACTACGAGCAGTACTTC
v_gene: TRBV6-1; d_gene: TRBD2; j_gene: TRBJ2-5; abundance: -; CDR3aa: CASSVSLAGNQETQYF; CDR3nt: TGTGCCAGCAGTGTATCGCTAGCGGGGAACCAAGAGACCCAGTACTTC
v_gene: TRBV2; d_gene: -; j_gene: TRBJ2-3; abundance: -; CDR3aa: CASSEGAGVGTDTQYF; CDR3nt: TGTGCCAGCAGTGAAGGGGCAGGGGTTGGAACAGATACGCAGTATTTT
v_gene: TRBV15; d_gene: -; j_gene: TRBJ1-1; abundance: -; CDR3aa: CATSKGGQLNTEAFF; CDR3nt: TGTGCCACCAGCAAGGGCGGACAGTTGAACACTGAAGCTTTCTTT
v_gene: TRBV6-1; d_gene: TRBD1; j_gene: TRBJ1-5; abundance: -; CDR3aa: CASSEMDRGRRQPQHF; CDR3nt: TGTGCCAGCAGTGAGATGGACAGGGGGCGAAGACAGCCCCAGCATTTT
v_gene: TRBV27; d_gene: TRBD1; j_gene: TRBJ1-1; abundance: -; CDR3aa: CASSRQGLNTEAFF; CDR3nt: TGTGCCAGCAGCCGACAGGGGCTCAACACTGAAGCTTTCTTT
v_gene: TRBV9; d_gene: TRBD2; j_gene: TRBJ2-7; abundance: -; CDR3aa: CASSGRGGSSYEQYF; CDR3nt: TGTGCCAGCAGCGGCCGGGGCGGGAGTTCCTACGAGCAGTACTTC
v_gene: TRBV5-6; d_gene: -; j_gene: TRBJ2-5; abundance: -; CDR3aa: CASSLFRAVGQETQYF; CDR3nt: TGTGCCAGCAGCTTGTTTCGCGCGGTCGGTCAAGAGACCCAGTACTTC
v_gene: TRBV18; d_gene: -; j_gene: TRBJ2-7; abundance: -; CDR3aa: CASSPLGGTALYEQYF; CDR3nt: TGTGCCAGCTCACCACTGGGCGGGACAGCCCTCTACGAGCAGTACTTC
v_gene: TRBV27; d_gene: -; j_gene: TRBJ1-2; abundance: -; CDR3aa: CASSLSRNYGYTF; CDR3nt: TGTGCCAGCAGTTTATCGAGGAACTATGGCTACACCTTC
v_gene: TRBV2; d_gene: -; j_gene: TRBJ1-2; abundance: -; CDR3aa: CASRAGTNYGYTF; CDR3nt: TGTGCCAGCAGAGCCGGGACAAACTATGGCTACACCTTC
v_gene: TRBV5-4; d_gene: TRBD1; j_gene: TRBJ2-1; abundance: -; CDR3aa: CASSPDRGPYNEQFF; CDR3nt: TGTGCCAGCAGCCCAGACAGGGGCCCCTACAATGAGCAGTTCTTC
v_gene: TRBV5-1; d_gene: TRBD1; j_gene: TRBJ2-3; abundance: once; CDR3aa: CASSLQSSRTGETQYF; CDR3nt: TGCGCCAGCAGCTTGCAATCCTCCAGGACAGGGGAGACGCAGTATTTT
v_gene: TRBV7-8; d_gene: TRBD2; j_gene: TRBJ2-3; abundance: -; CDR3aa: CASSLREGRWSWTDTQYF; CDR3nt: TGTGCCAGCAGCTTAAGGGAGGGCCGCTGGTCTTGGACAGATACGCAGTATTTT
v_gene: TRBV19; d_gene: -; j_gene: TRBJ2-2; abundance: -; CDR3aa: CASSITGINTGELFF; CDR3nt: TGTGCCAGTAGTATAACAGGAATAAACACCGGGGAGCTGTTTTTT
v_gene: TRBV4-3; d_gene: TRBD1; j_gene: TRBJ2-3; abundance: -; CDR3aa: CASSQEGVRGFSTDTQYF; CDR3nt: TGCGCCAGCAGCCAAGAAGGGGTCAGGGGGTTTTCAACAGATACGCAGTATTTT
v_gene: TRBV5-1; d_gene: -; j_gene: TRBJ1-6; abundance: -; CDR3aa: CASSLAGVNSPLHF; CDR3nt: TGCGCCAGCAGCTTGGCAGGGGTCAATTCACCCCTCCACTTT
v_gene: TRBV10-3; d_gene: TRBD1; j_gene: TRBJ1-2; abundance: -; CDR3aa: CAISESLGKQGNYGYTF; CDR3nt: TGTGCCATCAGTGAGTCTTTGGGGAAACAGGGGAACTATGGCTACACCTTC
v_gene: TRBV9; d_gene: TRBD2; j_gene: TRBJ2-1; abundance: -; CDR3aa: CASTPTSGGHNEQFF; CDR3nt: TGTGCCAGCACCCCGACTAGCGGGGGACACAATGAGCAGTTCTTC
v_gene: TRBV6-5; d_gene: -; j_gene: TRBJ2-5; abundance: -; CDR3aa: CASSETGGETQYF; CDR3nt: TGTGCCAGCAGTGAGACAGGCGGGGAGACCCAGTACTTC
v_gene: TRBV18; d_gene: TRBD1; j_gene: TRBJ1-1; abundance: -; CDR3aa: CASTDRTGELGTEAFF; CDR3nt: TGTGCCAGCACCGACCGGACAGGTGAATTGGGCACTGAAGCTTTCTTT
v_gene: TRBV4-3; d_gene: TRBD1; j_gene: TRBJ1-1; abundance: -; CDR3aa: CASSQGGQGFTEAFF; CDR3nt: TGCGCCAGCAGCCAAGGAGGACAGGGTTTCACTGAAGCTTTCTTT
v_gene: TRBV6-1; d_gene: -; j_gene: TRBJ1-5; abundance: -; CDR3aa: CASSESGSNQPQHF; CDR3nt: TGTGCCAGCAGTGAGTCCGGTAGCAATCAGCCCCAGCATTTT
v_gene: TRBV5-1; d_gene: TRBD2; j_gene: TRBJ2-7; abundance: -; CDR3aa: CASSLMWLAESYEQYF; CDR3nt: TGCGCCAGCAGCTTGATGTGGCTAGCGGAGTCCTACGAGCAGTACTTC
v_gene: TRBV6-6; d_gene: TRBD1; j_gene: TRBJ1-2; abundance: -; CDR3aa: CASVEMTGGFFGYTF; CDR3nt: TGTGCCAGCGTAGAGATGACAGGGGGCTTCTTTGGCTACACCTTC
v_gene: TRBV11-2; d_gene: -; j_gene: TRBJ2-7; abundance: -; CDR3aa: CASSARRMTGLTSYEQYF; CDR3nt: TGTGCCAGCAGCGCGAGAAGAATGACAGGCCTGACCTCCTACGAGCAGTACTTC
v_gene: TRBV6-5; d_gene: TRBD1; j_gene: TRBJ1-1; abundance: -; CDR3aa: CASSYGTGMNTEAFF; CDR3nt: TGTGCCAGCAGTTACGGGACAGGGATGAACACTGAAGCTTTCTTT
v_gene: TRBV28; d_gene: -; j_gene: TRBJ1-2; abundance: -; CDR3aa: CASSVGSKSYGYTF; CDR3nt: TGTGCCAGCAGTGTGGGCAGCAAATCCTATGGCTACACCTTC
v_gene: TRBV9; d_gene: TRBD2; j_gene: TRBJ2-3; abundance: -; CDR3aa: CASSAIAGVGTDTQYF; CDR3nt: TGTGCCAGCAGCGCCATAGCGGGAGTAGGGACAGATACGCAGTATTTT